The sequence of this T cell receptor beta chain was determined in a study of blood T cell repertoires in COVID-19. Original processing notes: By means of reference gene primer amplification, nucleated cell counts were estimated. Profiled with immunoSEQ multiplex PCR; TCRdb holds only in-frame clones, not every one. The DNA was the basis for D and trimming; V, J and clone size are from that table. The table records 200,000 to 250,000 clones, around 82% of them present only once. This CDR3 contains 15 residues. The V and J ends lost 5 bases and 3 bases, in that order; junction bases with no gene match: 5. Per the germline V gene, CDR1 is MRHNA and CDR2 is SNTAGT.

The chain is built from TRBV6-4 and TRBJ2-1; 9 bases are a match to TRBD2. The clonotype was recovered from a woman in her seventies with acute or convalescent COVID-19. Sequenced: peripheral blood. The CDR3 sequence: CASSPFSGSYNEQFF. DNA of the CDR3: TGTGCCAGCAGTCCTTTTAGCGGGAGCTACAATGAGCAGTTCTTC.